This T cell receptor (beta chain) was sequenced for a study of immune cell composition in non-small cell lung cancer. Overall study: Lung adenocarcinoma or squamous carcinoma made up most tumours.

The CDR3 is 16 residues long. Germline CDR1 and CDR2: MDHEN and SYDVKM. The V segment lost 5 bases and the J segment 6 bases; nucleotides outside the gene matches: 14. Normal lung was sampled as far from the tumour as possible, at least 3 cm. The protocol was immunoSEQ multiplex PCR, while the TCRdb copy is restricted to in-frame clones and leaves out a portion. Here the sample spans roughly 3,100 clones, around 84% being singletons. This clone has a single count. This receptor was obtained from a human donor with non-small cell lung cancer. What was sequenced was non-adjacent lung tissue. This sequence joins TRBV28 and TRBJ2-5; 8 bases align to TRBD1. The CDR3 protein is CASSPQEDRVRKTQYF. Here the CDR3 DNA reads TGTGCCAGCAGTCCTCAAGAGGACAGGGTAAGGAAGACCCAGTACTTC.